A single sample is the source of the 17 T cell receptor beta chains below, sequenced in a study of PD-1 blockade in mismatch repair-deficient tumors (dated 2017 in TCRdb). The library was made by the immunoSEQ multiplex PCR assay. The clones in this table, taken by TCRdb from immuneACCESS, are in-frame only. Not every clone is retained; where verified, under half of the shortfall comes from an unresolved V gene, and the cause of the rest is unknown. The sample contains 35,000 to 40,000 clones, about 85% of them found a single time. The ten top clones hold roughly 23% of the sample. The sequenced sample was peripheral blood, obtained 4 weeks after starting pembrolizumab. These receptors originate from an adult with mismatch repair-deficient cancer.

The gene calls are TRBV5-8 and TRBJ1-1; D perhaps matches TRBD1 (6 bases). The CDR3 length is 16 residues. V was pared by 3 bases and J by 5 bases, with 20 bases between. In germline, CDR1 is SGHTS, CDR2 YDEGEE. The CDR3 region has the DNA TGTGCCAGCAGCTCCCGTCTAGGGGGAAGTTGGACTGAAGCTTTCTTT. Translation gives CASSSRLGGSWTEAFF.

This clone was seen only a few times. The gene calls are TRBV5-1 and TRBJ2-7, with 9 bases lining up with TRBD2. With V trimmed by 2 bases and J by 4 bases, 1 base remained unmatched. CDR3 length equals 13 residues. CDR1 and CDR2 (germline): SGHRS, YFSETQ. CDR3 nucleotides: TGCGCCAGCAGCTTTAGCGGGAGTTACGAGCAGTACTTC. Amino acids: CASSFSGSYEQYF.

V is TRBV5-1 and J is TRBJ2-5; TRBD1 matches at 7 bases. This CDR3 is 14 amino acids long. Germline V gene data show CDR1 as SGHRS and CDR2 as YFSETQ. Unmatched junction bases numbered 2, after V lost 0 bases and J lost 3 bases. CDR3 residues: CASSLGGTEETQYF. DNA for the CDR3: TGCGCCAGCAGCTTGGGGGGGACAGAAGAGACCCAGTACTTC.

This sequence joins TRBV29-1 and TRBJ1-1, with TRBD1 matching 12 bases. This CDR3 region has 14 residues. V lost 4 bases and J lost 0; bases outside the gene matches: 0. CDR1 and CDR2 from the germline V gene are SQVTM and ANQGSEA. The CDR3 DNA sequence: TGCAGCGTTGGGGACAGGGGGCTGAACACTGAAGCTTTCTTT. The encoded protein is CSVGDRGLNTEAFF.

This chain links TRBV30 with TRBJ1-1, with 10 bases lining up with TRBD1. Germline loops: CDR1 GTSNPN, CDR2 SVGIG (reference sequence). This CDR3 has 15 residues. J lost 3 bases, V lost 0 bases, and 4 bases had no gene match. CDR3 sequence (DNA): TGTGCCTGGAGTGTACGGGACAGGGGTCACACTGAAGCTTTCTTT. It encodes CAWSVRDRGHTEAFF.

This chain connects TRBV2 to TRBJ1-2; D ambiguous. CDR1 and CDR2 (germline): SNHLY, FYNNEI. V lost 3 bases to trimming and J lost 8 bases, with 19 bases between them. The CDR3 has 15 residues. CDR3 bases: TGTGCCAGCAGTGAGAACGGCCCTCAGTTTGGGGGCTACACCTTC. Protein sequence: CASSENGPQFGGYTF.

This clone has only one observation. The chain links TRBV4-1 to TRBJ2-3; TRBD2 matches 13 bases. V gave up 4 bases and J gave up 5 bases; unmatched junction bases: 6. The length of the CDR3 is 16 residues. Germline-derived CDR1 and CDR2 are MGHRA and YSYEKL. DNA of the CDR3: TGCGCCAGCAGCCGAGGACTAGCGGGAGTTAGAGATACGCAGTATTTT. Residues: CASSRGLAGVRDTQYF.

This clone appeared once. CDR3 loop: CASSYSGDNEQFF. CDR3 bases: TGTGCCAGCAGTTACTCCGGGGACAATGAGCAGTTCTTC. The chain carries TRBV6-5 and TRBJ2-1; D is perhaps TRBD2 (5 bases). V lost 0 bases to trimming and J lost 5 bases, with 5 bases between them. The CDR3 is 13 residues long. Per germline, CDR1 MNHEY and CDR2 SVGAGI.

Here the CDR3 reads CASSSQTGTEYEQYF. The CDR3 nucleotides are TGTGCCAGCAGCTCACAAACCGGGACAGAATACGAGCAGTACTTC. The chain joins TRBV7-3 to TRBJ2-7; 7 bases are a match to TRBD1. This CDR3 region has 15 residues. After removal of 4 bases from V and 4 bases from J, the junction contained 10 bases not matched to a gene. Germline CDR1 SGHTA, CDR2 FQGTGA.

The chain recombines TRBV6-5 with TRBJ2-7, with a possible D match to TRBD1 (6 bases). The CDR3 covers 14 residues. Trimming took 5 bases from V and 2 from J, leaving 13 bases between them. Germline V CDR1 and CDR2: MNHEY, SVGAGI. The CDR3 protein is CASSPDRFPYEQYF. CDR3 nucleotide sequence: TGTGCCAGCAGTCCAGACAGGTTCCCCTACGAGCAGTACTTC.

In DNA, the CDR3 is TGTGCCAGCAGCCCCGGTAGGAGCGCGGGCTACGAGCAGTACTTC. This translates into CASSPGRSAGYEQYF. The V and J genes are TRBV14 and TRBJ2-7; D is possibly TRBD2 (5 bases). The CDR3 loop spans 15 amino acids. Trimming took 4 bases from V and 3 from J, leaving 16 bases between them. Germline CDR1 reads SGHDN; CDR2 reads FVKESK.

DNA of the CDR3: TGCGCCAGCAGCCAAGTGTTAGGGGAAATACAAGAGACCCAGTACTTC. This codes for CASSQVLGEIQETQYF. The rearrangement links TRBV4-1 to TRBJ2-5, with D maybe TRBD1 (5 bases). V dropped 1 base and J dropped 2 bases, with 14 bases sitting between them. CDR1 MGHRA and CDR2 YSYEKL come from the germline V gene. The CDR3 totals 16 residues.

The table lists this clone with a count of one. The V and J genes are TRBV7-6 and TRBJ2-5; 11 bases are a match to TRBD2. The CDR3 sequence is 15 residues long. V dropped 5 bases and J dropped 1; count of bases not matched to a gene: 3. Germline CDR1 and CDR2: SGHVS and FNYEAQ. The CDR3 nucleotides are TGTGCCAGCAGCGAGACTAGCGGGACCCAAGAGACCCAGTACTTC. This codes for CASSETSGTQETQYF.

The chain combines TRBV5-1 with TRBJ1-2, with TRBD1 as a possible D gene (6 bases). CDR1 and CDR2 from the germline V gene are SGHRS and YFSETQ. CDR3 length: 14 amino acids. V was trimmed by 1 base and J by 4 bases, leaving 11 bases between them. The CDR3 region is CASSLWGASYGYTF. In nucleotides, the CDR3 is TGCGCCAGCAGCTTGTGGGGGGCATCCTATGGCTACACCTTC.

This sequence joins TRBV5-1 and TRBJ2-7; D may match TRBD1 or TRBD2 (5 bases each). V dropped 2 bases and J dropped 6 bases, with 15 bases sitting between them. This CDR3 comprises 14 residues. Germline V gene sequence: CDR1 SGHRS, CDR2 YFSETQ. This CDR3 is CASSFSSSGGEQYF. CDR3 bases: TGCGCCAGCAGCTTTTCGTCGAGTGGGGGCGAGCAGTACTTC.

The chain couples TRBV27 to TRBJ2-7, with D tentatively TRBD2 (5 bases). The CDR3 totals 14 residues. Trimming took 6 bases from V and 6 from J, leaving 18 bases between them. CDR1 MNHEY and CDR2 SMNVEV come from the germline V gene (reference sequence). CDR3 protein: CASRSVSTIFEQYF. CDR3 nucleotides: TGTGCCAGCAGATCGGTCTCGACTATCTTCGAGCAGTACTTC.

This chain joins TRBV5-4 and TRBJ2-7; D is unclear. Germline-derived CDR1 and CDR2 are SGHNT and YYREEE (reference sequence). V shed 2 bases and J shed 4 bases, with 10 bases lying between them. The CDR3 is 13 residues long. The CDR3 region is CASSFSVRYEQYF. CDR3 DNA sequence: TGTGCCAGCAGCTTCTCCGTCCGGTACGAGCAGTACTTC.